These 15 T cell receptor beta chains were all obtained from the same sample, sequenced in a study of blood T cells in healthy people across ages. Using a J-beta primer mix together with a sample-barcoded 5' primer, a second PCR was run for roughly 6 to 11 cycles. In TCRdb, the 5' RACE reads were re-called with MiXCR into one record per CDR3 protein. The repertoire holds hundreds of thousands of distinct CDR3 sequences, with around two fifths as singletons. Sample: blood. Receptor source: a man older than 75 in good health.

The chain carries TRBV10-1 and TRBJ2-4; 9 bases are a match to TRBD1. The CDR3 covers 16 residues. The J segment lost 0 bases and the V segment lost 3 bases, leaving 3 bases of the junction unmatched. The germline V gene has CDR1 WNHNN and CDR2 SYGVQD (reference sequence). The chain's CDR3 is CASSEDRGAAKNIQYF. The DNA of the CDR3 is TGCGCCAGCAGTGAAGACAGGGGGGCAGCCAAAAACATTCAGTACTTC.

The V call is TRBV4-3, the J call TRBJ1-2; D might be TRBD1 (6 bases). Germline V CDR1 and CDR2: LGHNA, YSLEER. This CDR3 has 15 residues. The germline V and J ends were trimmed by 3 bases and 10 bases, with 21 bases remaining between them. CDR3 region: CASSQASGQGSVYTF. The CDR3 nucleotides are TGCGCCAGCAGCCAGGCCTCGGGACAAGGAAGCGTCTACACCTTC.

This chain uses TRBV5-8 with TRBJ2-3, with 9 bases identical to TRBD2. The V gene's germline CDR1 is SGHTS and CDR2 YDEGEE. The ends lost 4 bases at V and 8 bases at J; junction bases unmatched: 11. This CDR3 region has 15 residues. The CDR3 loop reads CASSIRDRAGGTQYF. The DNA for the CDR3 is TGTGCCAGCAGCATCCGGGACAGAGCGGGGGGTACGCAGTATTTT.

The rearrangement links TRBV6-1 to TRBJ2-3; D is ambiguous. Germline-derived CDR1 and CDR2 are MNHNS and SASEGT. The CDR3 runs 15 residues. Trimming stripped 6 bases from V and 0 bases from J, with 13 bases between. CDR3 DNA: TGTGCCAGCAGGGGATCCGACCGAAGCACAGATACGCAGTATTTT. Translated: CASRGSDRSTDTQYF.

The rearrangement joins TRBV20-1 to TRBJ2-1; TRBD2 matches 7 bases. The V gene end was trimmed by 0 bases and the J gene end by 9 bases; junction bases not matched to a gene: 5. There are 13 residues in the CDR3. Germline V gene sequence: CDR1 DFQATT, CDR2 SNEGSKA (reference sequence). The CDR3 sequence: CSARDWREREQFF. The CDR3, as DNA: TGCAGTGCTAGAGATTGGCGGGAGCGTGAGCAGTTCTTC.

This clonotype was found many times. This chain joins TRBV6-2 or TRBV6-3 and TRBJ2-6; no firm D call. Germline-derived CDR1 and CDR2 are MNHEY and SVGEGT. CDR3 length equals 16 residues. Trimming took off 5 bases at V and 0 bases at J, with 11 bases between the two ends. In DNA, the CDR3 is TGTGCCAGCAGTGCGGACCAGCTCTCTGGGGCCAACGTCCTGACTTTC. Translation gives CASSADQLSGANVLTF.

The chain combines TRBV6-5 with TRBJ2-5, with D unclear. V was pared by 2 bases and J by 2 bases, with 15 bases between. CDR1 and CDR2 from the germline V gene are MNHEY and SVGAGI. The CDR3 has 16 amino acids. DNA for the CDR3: TGTGCCAGCAGTTACGACGGACGCGTGAAACAAGAGACCCAGTACTTC. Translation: CASSYDGRVKQETQYF.

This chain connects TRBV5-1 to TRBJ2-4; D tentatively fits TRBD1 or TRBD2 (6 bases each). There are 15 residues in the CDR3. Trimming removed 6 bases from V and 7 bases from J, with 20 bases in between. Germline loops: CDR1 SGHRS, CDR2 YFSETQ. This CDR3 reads CASKKGGPADNIQYF. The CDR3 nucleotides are TGCGCCAGCAAGAAGGGGGGCCCCGCAGATAACATTCAGTACTTC.

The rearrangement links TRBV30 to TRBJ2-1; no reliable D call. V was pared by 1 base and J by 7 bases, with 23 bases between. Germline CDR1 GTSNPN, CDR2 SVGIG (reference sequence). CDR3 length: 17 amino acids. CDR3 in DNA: TGTGCCTGGAGTGGGATGTTGGGGTCCGGTGGGCAAAATGAGCAGTTCTTC. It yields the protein CAWSGMLGSGGQNEQFF.

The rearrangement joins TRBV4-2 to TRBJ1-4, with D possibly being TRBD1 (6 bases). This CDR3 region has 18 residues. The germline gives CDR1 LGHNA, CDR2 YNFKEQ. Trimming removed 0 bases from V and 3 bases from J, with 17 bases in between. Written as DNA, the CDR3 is TGTGCCAGCAGCCAAGAAGGGACAAGCGTCCCGGCTAATGAAAAACTGTTTTTT. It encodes CASSQEGTSVPANEKLFF.

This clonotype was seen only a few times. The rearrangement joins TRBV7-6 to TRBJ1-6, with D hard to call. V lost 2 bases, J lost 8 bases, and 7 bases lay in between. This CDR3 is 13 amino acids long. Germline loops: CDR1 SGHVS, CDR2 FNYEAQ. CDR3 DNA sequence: TGTGCCAGCAGCTTAAAAAGGGATTCACCCCTCCACTTT. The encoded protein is CASSLKRDSPLHF. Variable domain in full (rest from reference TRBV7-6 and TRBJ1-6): GAGVSQSPRYKVTKRGQDVALRCDPISGHVSLYWYRQALGQGPEFLTYFNYEAQQDKSGLPNDRFSAERPEGSISTLTIQRTEQRDSAMYRCASSLKRDSPLHFGNGTRLTVT.

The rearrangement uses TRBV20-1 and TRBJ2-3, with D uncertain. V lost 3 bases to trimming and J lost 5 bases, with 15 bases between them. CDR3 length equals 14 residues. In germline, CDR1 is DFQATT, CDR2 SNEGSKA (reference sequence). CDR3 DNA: TGCAGTGCTAGTAGGTCATCAGGCGTAGATACGCAGTATTTT. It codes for CSASRSSGVDTQYF.

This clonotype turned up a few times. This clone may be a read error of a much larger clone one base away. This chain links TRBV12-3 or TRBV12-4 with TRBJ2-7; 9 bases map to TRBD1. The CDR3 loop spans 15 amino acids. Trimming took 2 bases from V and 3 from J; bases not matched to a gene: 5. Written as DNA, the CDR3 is TGTGCCAGCAGTTTACAGGACAGGGGCAGCTACGAGCAGTACTTC. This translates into CASSLQDRGSYEQYF.

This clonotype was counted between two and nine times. In DNA form, the CDR3 reads TGCGCCAGCAGCCAATCGGCAGACTCACCCCTCCACTTT. Its protein product is CASSQSADSPLHF. This chain uses TRBV4-1 with TRBJ1-6, with D hard to call. The CDR3 covers 13 residues. Looked up from germline, CDR1 is MGHRA and CDR2 is YSYEKL. The germline V and J ends were trimmed by 2 bases and 10 bases, with 9 bases remaining between them.

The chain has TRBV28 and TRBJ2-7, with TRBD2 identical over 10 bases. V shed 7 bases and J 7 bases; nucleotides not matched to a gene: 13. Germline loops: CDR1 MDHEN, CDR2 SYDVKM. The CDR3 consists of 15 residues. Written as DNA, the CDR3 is TGTGCCAGCACCCAGCCGGGACTAGCGAACAATGAGCAGTACTTC. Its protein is CASTQPGLANNEQYF.